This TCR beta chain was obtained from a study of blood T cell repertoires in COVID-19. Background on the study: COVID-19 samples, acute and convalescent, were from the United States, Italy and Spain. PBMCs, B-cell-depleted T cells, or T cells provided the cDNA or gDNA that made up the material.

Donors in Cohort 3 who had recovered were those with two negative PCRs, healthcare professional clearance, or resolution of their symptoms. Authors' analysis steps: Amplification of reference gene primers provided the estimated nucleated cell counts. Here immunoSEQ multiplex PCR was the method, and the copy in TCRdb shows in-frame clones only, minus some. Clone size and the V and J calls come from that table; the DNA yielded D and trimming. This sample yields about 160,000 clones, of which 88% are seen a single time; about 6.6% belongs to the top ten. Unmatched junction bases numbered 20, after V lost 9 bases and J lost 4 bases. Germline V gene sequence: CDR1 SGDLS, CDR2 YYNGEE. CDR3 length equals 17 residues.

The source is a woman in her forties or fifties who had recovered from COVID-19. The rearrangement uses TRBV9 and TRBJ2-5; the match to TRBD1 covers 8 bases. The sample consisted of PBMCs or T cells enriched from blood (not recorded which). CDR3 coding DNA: TGTGCCAATCCCCGGACCCGCGCAGGGGGCTACGGAGAGACCCAGTACTTC. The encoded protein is CANPRTRAGGYGETQYF. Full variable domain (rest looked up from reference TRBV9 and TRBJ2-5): DSGVTQTPKHLITATGQRVTLRCSPRSGDLSVYWYQQSLDQGLQFLIQYYNGEERAKGNILERFSAQQFPDLHSELNLSSLELGDSALYFCANPRTRAGGYGETQYFGPGTRLLVL.